Shown below are 17 T cell receptor beta chains from a single sample sequenced in a study of T cells in Graves' hyperthyroidism and ophthalmopathy (dated by TCRdb to about 2019). The library was built by means of multiplex PCR. Sequencing used an Illumina HiSeq 2000. The TCR beta CDR3 regions were amplified from the RNA transcripts. The first round of RT-PCR for the TCR CDR3 was performed with the HTBI primer set and the Qiagen OneStep RT-PCR kit. Through fastp at Q25 and MiXCR, TCRdb rebuilt clones from the public reads, retaining in-frame beta chains. Entries that share a CDR3 protein sequence are merged under the most common genes and DNA. The sample table lists about 270,000 distinct CDR3 sequences, around 20% of them with a count of one. Roughly 60% of the sample comes from the top ten. Sequences were obtained from blood. These receptors all come from a man younger than 45 with Graves' ophthalmopathy.

The chain joins TRBV2 to TRBJ2-5; no reliable D call. This CDR3 spans 13 amino acids. The V end was cut by 2 bases, the J end by 3 bases, with 7 bases between. Germline V gene sequence: CDR1 SNHLY, CDR2 FYNNEI. The CDR3 nucleotides read TGTGCCAGCAGTGAACTAGAAGAAGAGACCCAGTACTTC. Translation: CASSELEEETQYF.

This clonotype showed up just a few times. This chain uses TRBV5-1 with TRBJ1-5; D uncertain. The V and J ends lost 0 bases and 7 bases respectively, with 8 bases between them. Germline CDR1 and CDR2: SGHRS and YFSETQ. This CDR3 spans 13 amino acids. CDR3 amino acids: CASSLEGGQPQHF. CDR3 coding DNA: TGCGCCAGCAGCTTGGAGGGCGGGCAGCCCCAGCATTTT.

CDR3 in amino acids: CASRIQGYSNQPQHF. CDR3 coding DNA: TGTGCCAGCAGGATACAGGGATATAGCAATCAGCCCCAGCATTTT. J is TRBJ1-5 and V is TRBV28; D is possibly TRBD1 (6 bases). The CDR3 sequence is 15 residues long. Germline CDR1 reads MDHEN; CDR2 reads SYDVKM. V lost 6 bases, J lost 0 bases, and 12 bases lay in between.

This clonotype appeared many times. The chain combines TRBV20-1 with TRBJ2-3, with D possibly matching TRBD2 (6 bases). CDR1 is DFQATT and CDR2 is SNEGSKA in the germline V gene (reference sequence). The CDR3 runs to 15 residues. Between the trimmed V and J ends, which lost 1 base and 2 bases, there was a span of 13 bases. The DNA for the CDR3 is TGCAGTGCTAGAGTAGGGGCTAGCGACACAGATACGCAGTATTTT. Encoded protein: CSARVGASDTDTQYF.

This chain links TRBV20-1 with TRBJ2-7; D perhaps matches TRBD2 (7 bases). The CDR3 extends over 13 amino acids. The V end was cut by 5 bases, the J end by 6 bases, with 17 bases between. Germline CDR1 DFQATT, CDR2 SNEGSKA (reference sequence). The CDR3 here is CSADSGATGEQYF. The CDR3 coding sequence is TGCAGTGCTGACAGCGGGGCGACAGGCGAGCAGTACTTC.

This clonotype has at least ten counts. The CDR3 sequence: CASSPMSNQPQHF. CDR3 nucleotides: TGTGCCAGCTCACCAATGAGCAATCAGCCCCAGCATTTT. The chain uses TRBV18 and TRBJ1-5; D call uncertain. This CDR3 is built from 13 residues. Trimming left V 2 bases short and J 1 base short, with 3 bases between. Germline V gene data show CDR1 as KGHSH and CDR2 as LQKENI.

This clonotype appeared a few times. The chain combines TRBV9 with TRBJ2-7; 8 nucleotides agree with TRBD1. V trimming: 0 bases; J trimming: 5 bases; junction bases outside the gene matches: 7. Germline V gives CDR1 SGDLS, CDR2 YYNGEE. This CDR3 has 15 residues. CDR3 sequence reads: CASSVGGQGDHEQYF. The CDR3 bases are TGTGCCAGCAGCGTAGGAGGACAGGGCGACCACGAGCAGTACTTC.

The rearrangement links TRBV3-1 to TRBJ2-5; D tentatively fits TRBD1 or TRBD2 (6 bases each). The CDR3 totals 15 residues. CDR1 and CDR2 from the germline V gene are LGHDT and YNNKEL (reference sequence). Trimming pared 5 bases from V and 5 bases from J, leaving 18 bases between. CDR3 coding DNA: TGTGCCAGCAGCTTAGTCCTAGCGAGGGGGGAGACCCAGTACTTC. Translation: CASSLVLARGETQYF.

This clonotype has more than one count but fewer than ten. The chain links TRBV12-3 or TRBV12-4 to TRBJ2-4; 9 bases are a match to TRBD2. V lost 3 bases, J lost 2 bases, and 5 bases stayed unmatched. This CDR3 spans 16 amino acids. The CDR3 DNA is TGTGCCAGCAGTTTCTGGCGGGAGGGAACCAAAAACATTCAGTACTTC. Protein: CASSFWREGTKNIQYF.

The chain links TRBV6-1 to TRBJ2-3; D not certain. Germline loops: CDR1 MNHNS, CDR2 SASEGT. V lost 6 bases, J lost 0 bases, and 7 bases lay in between. CDR3 length equals 13 residues. The DNA for the CDR3 is TGTGCCAGCAGGGGTCCTAGCACAGATACGCAGTATTTT. It yields the protein CASRGPSTDTQYF.

The chain joins TRBV15 to TRBJ1-2; D remains ambiguous. CDR1 and CDR2 (germline): LNHNV, YYDKDF (reference sequence). The V gene lost 7 bases and the J gene lost 8 bases, with 26 bases spanning the gap. The CDR3 runs 16 residues. The CDR3 spells CATTALFGESAGGYTF. CDR3 coding DNA: TGTGCCACCACCGCGCTATTTGGGGAATCGGCAGGCGGCTACACCTTC.

The J gene is TRBJ2-7, the V gene TRBV3-1, with a weak D call TRBD1 (6 bases). Trimming left V 4 bases short and J 6 bases short, with 16 bases between. Germline CDR1 is LGHDT and CDR2 is YNNKEL (reference sequence). The CDR3 has 14 amino acids. Here the CDR3 reads CASSPGRGGLEQYF. CDR3 in DNA: TGTGCCAGCAGCCCAGGCAGGGGCGGTCTCGAGCAGTACTTC.

This clonotype was detected only a few times. The chain carries TRBV6-5 and TRBJ1-6; D gene uncertain. The CDR3 loop spans 12 amino acids. Germline V gene data show CDR1 as MNHEY and CDR2 as SVGAGI. Deletions cut 3 bases from V and 7 bases from J, with 4 bases between. The CDR3 loop is CASSYRNSPLHF. CDR3 in DNA: TGTGCCAGCAGTTATCGAAATTCACCCCTCCACTTT.

In nucleotides, the CDR3 is TGTGCCAGCTCAACCGGGACTAGCGGGTCCTACGAGCAGTACTTC. This gives the protein CASSTGTSGSYEQYF. This chain uses TRBV18 with TRBJ2-7, with 12 bases aligning to TRBD2. CDR1 is KGHSH, CDR2 LQKENI, per germline. V shed 5 bases, J shed 1 base, and the junction held 3 bases outside the gene matches. This CDR3 contains 15 residues.

This clonotype has a count of ten or more. The chain carries TRBV28 and TRBJ2-3; 9 bases match TRBD1. The CDR3 totals 15 residues. Germline values: CDR1 MDHEN, CDR2 SYDVKM. After removal of 4 bases from V and 8 bases from J, the junction contained 10 bases not matched to a gene. For the CDR3, the DNA is TGTGCCAGCAGTTCCTACAGGGGGCATTTTGGTACGCAGTATTTT. Translating gives CASSSYRGHFGTQYF.

V usage is TRBV6-5 and J usage is TRBJ2-7, with 8 bases lining up with TRBD2. Germline trimming cut 2 bases from V and 3 bases from J; bases unmatched to any gene: 3. The germline gives CDR1 MNHEY, CDR2 SVGAGI. This CDR3 region has 14 residues. The CDR3 DNA sequence: TGTGCCAGCAGTTACGGTAGCGGGGTCTACGAGCAGTACTTC. Its translation: CASSYGSGVYEQYF.

This clonotype was seen many times. This rearrangement joins TRBV11-2 to TRBJ2-3; 7 nucleotides match TRBD2. The CDR3 has 16 amino acids. Germline CDR1 and CDR2: SGHAT and FQNNGV. The junction had 5 bases not matched to a gene; V was cut back by 1 base and J by 1 base. Here the CDR3 DNA reads TGTGCCAGCAGCTTAGTGGGAGCGGGGCGCACAGATACGCAGTATTTT. Translated: CASSLVGAGRTDTQYF.